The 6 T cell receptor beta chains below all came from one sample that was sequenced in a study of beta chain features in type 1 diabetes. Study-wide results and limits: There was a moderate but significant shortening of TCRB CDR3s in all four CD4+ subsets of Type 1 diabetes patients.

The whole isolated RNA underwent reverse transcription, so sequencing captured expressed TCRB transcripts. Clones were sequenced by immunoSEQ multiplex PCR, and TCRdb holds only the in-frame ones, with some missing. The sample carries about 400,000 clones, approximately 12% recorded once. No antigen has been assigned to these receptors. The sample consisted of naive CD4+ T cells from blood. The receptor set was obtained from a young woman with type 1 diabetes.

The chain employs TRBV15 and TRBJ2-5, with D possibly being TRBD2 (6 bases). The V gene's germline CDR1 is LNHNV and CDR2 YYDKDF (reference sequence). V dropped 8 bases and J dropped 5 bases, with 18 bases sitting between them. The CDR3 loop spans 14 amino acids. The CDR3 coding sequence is TGTGCCACCCGCTACGACCGGGGGAGGGAGACCCAGTACTTC. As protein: CATRYDRGRETQYF.

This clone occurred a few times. In nucleotides, the CDR3 is TGTGCCAGCAGTGTAGAGGCGGCGGGCAATCAGCCCCAGCATTTT. Translated, it gives CASSVEAAGNQPQHF. The chain has TRBV2 and TRBJ1-5; D gene ambiguous. This CDR3 contains 15 residues. The V gene lost 4 bases and the J gene lost 2 bases, with 12 bases spanning the gap. Germline-derived CDR1 and CDR2 are SNHLY and FYNNEI.

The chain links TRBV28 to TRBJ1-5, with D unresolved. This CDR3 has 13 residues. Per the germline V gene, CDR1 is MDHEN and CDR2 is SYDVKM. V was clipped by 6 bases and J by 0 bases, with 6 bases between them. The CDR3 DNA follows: TGTGCCAGCAGAATGTATAGCAATCAGCCCCAGCATTTT. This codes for CASRMYSNQPQHF.

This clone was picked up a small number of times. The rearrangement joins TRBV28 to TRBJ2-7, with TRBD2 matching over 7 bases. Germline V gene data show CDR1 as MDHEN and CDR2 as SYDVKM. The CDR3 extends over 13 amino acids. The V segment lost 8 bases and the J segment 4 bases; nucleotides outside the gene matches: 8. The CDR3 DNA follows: TGTGCCAGCTTGAGCGGGACGCTGTACGAGCAGTACTTC. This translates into CASLSGTLYEQYF.

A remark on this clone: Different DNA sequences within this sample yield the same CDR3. The CDR3 DNA is TGTGCCAGCAGCAGAAGCACAGATACGCAGTATTTT. This encodes CASSRSTDTQYF. The J gene is TRBJ2-3, the V gene TRBV27; D is unresolved. V was shortened by 6 bases and J by 0 bases, with 4 bases between the two germline ends. This CDR3 spans 12 amino acids. Germline V CDR1 and CDR2: MNHEY, SMNVEV (reference sequence).

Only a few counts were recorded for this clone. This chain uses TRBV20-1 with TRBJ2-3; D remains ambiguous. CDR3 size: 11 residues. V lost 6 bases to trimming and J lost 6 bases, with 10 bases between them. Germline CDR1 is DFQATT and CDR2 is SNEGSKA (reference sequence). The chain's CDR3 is CSASLRDTQYF. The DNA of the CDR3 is TGCAGTGCCAGCCTGAGGGATACGCAGTATTTT.